The clone carrying this T cell receptor beta chain was counted between two and nine times. As yet, its antigen is unknown. The sample originates from a study of response to subunit inactivated influenza vaccine. TCRdb recomputed calls from the RT-PCR reads with MiXCR, one row per CDR3 protein. The sample yields under 500,000 distinct CDR3 sequences, about 10% seen once. Study findings and constraints: After each seasonal influenza vaccination, few new T cells are recruited, the authors suggested.

Between the trimmed V and J ends, which lost 0 bases and 5 bases, there was a span of 11 bases. The length of the CDR3 is 14 residues. Germline lookup yields CDR1 SGDLS and CDR2 YYNGEE. This sequence was found in a man aged 50-60 years who received an inactivated influenza vaccine. The rearrangement links TRBV9 to TRBJ2-5, with D perhaps TRBD1 or TRBD2 (5 bases each). The sample was PBMCs from blood, taken 35 to 45 days after vaccination. The CDR3 region is CASSVDGARETQYF. CDR3 nucleotide sequence: TGTGCCAGCAGCGTAGACGGGGCTCGGGAGACCCAGTACTTC.